This passage covers 13 T cell receptor beta chains from one sample sequenced in a study of control samples from healthy donors and cancer patients. Data came from immunoSEQ multiplex PCR; TCRdb stores just in-frame clones and leaves some out. The sample has around 95,000 clones; over 75% are singletons. The sample was blood. The source is a woman in her 50s in good health.

V is TRBV5-4 and J is TRBJ1-2; tentative D call: TRBD1 (6 bases). The CDR3 is 15 residues long. Trimming took 4 bases from V and 3 from J, leaving 16 bases between them. The V gene's germline CDR1 is SGHNT and CDR2 YYREEE (reference sequence). In DNA form, the CDR3 reads TGTGCCAGCAGCCCCAATGGGGGCGAAGACTATGGCTACACCTTC. It is translated as CASSPNGGEDYGYTF. Filled out from reference TRBV5-4 and TRBJ1-2, the complete variable domain reads ETGVTQSPTHLIKTRGQQVTLRCSSQSGHNTVSWYQQALGQGPQFIFQYYREEENGRGNFPPRFSGLQFPNYSSELNVNALELDDSALYLCASSPNGGEDYGYTFGSGTRLTVV.

The chain uses TRBV6-5 and TRBJ2-5, with 9 bases fitting TRBD2. CDR1 and CDR2 (germline): MNHEY, SVGAGI. V was pared by 4 bases and J by 2 bases, with 5 bases of the junction left unmatched. This CDR3 region has 15 residues. In DNA, the CDR3 is TGTGCCAGCAGTTCCAGCGGGGGGCCTCAAGAGACCCAGTACTTC. This sequence encodes CASSSSGGPQETQYF.

V and J are TRBV24-1 and TRBJ2-6; the match to TRBD1 covers 8 bases. V dropped 9 bases and J dropped 1; count of bases not matched to a gene: 10. This CDR3 has 17 residues. Germline values: CDR1 KGHDR, CDR2 SFDVKD. The CDR3 nucleotides are TGTGCCACCTCGCCTGGACAGGGCATTTCTGGGGCCAACGTCCTGACTTTC. As protein: CATSPGQGISGANVLTF.

The chain couples TRBV19 to TRBJ2-7, with D uncertain. The CDR3 runs 13 residues. Trimming took 1 base from V and 2 from J, leaving 6 bases between them. Germline-derived CDR1 and CDR2 are LNHDA and SQIVND (reference sequence). The CDR3 spells CASSIGKTYEQYF. The CDR3, as DNA: TGTGCCAGTAGTATAGGGAAAACCTACGAGCAGTACTTC.

This clone was picked up a small number of times. The rearrangement uses TRBV9 and TRBJ1-2; no reliable D call. The CDR3 totals 14 residues. With 6 bases removed from V and 1 base from J, the gap between germline ends came to 13 bases. Germline V gives CDR1 SGDLS, CDR2 YYNGEE. The CDR3 is CASTPPGGNYGYTF. The CDR3 nucleotides are TGTGCCAGCACCCCTCCAGGAGGTAACTATGGCTACACCTTC.

The gene calls are TRBV19 and TRBJ2-3, with D perhaps matching TRBD1 (5 bases). Germline V gene sequence: CDR1 LNHDA, CDR2 SQIVND (reference sequence). The CDR3 spans 16 residues. V gave up 5 bases and J gave up 0 bases, with 15 bases separating them. The CDR3 sequence: CASSSHRTTSTDTQYF. CDR3 bases: TGTGCCAGTAGTTCCCACAGGACCACTAGCACAGATACGCAGTATTTT.

The chain has TRBV9 and TRBJ2-1, with 10 nucleotides matching TRBD2. CDR3 length: 16 amino acids. CDR1 is SGDLS, CDR2 YYNGEE, per germline. V shed 2 bases, J shed 6 bases, and the junction held 8 bases outside the gene matches. The CDR3 loop reads CASSVTAGGRLNEQFF. The CDR3 coding sequence is TGTGCCAGCAGCGTTACAGCGGGGGGGCGTCTCAATGAGCAGTTCTTC.

The J gene is TRBJ2-2, the V gene TRBV5-4; the D is unclear. CDR3 size: 16 residues. Germline values: CDR1 SGHNT, CDR2 YYREEE (reference sequence). The germline V and J ends were trimmed by 4 bases and 5 bases, with 18 bases remaining between them. Here the CDR3 DNA reads TGTGCCAGCAGCAGAGGCGGTATGTCACCAACCGGGGAGCTGTTTTTT. Translated: CASSRGGMSPTGELFF.

The chain recombines TRBV2 with TRBJ1-5; 10 bases fit TRBD1. The CDR3 contains 14 residues. Losses at the gene ends were 4 bases for V and 7 bases for J; bases not matched to a gene: 4. Germline lookup yields CDR1 SNHLY and CDR2 FYNNEI. CDR3 protein: CASSAGTGEQPQHF. The CDR3 DNA is TGTGCCAGCAGTGCAGGGACAGGGGAACAGCCCCAGCATTTT.

This clone is a singleton in its sample. The V gene is TRBV5-1, the J gene TRBJ2-3, with D unclear. The CDR3 covers 12 residues. In germline, CDR1 is SGHRS, CDR2 YFSETQ. V was pared by 0 bases and J by 6 bases, with 5 bases between. CDR3 region: CASSLARDTQYF. CDR3 DNA: TGCGCCAGCAGCTTGGCCAGGGATACGCAGTATTTT. The variable domain in full, with the rest retrieved from reference TRBV5-1 and TRBJ2-3, is KAGVTQTPRYLIKTRGQQVTLSCSPISGHRSVSWYQQTPGQGLQFLFEYFSETQRNKGNFPGRFSGRQFSNSRSEMNVSTLELGDSALYLCASSLARDTQYFGPGTRLTVL.

The chain combines TRBV7-2 with TRBJ2-5; D unresolved. Germline assignment: CDR1 SGHTA and CDR2 FQGNSA. Trimming took off 5 bases at V and 3 bases at J, with 4 bases between the two ends. The CDR3 loop spans 11 amino acids. The CDR3 nucleotides read TGTGCCAGCAGCCATAAAGAGACCCAGTACTTC. Protein: CASSHKETQYF.

This sequence joins TRBV12-3 or TRBV12-4 and TRBJ2-5, with TRBD1 matching 7 bases. With V trimmed by 8 bases and J by 4 bases, 7 bases remained unmatched. The CDR3 is 13 residues long. Written as DNA, the CDR3 is TGTGCCAGCCGATACAGGGGTGGAGAGACCCAGTACTTC. Translation: CASRYRGGETQYF.

The chain is built from TRBV5-1 and TRBJ2-5, with 10 positions matching TRBD2. Trimming took 4 bases from V and 5 from J; bases not matched to a gene: 14. The CDR3 sequence is 17 residues long. Per germline, CDR1 SGHRS and CDR2 YFSETQ. Here the CDR3 reads CASSRERGGRRRETQYF. CDR3 sequence (DNA): TGCGCCAGCAGCCGGGAGCGGGGGGGCCGTAGAAGGGAGACCCAGTACTTC.